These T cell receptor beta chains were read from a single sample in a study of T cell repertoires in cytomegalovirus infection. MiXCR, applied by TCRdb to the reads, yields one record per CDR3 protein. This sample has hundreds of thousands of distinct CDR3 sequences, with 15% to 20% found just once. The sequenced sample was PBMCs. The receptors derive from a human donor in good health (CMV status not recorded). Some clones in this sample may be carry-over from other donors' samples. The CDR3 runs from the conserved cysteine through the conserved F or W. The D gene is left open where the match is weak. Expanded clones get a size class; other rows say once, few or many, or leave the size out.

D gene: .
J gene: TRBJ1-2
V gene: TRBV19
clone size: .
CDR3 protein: CASSIGSVDGYTF
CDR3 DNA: TGTGCCAGTAGTATAGGATCAGTGGATGGCTACACCTTC

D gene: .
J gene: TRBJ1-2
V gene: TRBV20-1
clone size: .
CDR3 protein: CSARDNRENYGYTF
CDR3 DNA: TGCAGTGCTAGAGATAACAGGGAGAACTATGGCTACACCTTC

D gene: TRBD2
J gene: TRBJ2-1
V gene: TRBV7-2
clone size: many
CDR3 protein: CASSSSGPYNEQFF
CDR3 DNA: TGTGCCAGCAGCTCTAGCGGGCCCTACAATGAGCAGTTCTTC

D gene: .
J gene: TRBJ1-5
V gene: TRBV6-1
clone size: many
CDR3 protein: CASSGQSLSNQPQHF
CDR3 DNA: TGTGCCAGCAGTGGACAGAGCCTTAGCAATCAGCCCCAGCATTTT

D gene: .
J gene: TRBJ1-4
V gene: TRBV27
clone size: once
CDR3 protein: CASSLSTGSNEKLFF
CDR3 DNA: TGTGCCAGCAGTTTATCGACAGGTTCTAATGAAAAACTGTTTTTT

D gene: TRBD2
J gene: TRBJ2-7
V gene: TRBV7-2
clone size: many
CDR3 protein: CASSLASGNSYEQYF
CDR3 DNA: TGTGCCAGCAGCTTAGCGAGCGGGAACTCCTACGAGCAGTACTTC

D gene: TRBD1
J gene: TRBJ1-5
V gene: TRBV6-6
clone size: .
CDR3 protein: CASSYEPGGLQPQHF
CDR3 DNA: TGTGCCAGCAGTTACGAGCCAGGGGGTTTACAGCCCCAGCATTTT

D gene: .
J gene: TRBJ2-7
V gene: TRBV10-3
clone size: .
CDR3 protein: CAISVNLQGGEQYF
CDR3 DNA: TGTGCCATCAGTGTGAACCTTCAGGGTGGGGAGCAGTACTTC

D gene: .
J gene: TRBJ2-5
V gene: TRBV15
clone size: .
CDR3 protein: CATSRDMDSQETQYF
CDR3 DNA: TGTGCCACCAGCAGAGATATGGACTCCCAAGAGACCCAGTACTTC

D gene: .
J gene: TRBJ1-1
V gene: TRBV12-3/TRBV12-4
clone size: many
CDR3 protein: CASRTRNTEAFF
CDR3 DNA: TGTGCCAGCAGAACAAGGAACACTGAAGCTTTCTTT

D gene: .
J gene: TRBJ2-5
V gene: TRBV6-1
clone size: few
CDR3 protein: CASSRRRPPETQYF
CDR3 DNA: TGTGCCAGCAGTCGGCGCCGCCCCCCAGAGACCCAGTACTTC

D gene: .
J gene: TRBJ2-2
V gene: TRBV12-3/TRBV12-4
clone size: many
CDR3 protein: CASSDEEANTGELFF
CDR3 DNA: TGTGCCAGCAGTGATGAGGAAGCGAACACCGGGGAGCTGTTTTTT

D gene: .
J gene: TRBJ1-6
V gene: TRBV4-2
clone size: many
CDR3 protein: CASSQDRGRGSPLHF
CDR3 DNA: TGTGCCAGCAGCCAAGATCGAGGGCGCGGATCACCCCTCCACTTT

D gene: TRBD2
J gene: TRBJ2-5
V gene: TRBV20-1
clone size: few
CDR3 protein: CSARKSGGRETQYF
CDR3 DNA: TGCAGTGCTAGAAAAAGCGGGGGGCGAGAGACCCAGTACTTC

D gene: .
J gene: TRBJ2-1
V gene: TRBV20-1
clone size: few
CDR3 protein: CSARTNGIYNEQFF
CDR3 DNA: TGCAGTGCCCGGACTAACGGCATCTACAATGAGCAGTTCTTC

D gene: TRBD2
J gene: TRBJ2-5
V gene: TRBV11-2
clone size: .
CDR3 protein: CASSSPGLAGNQETQYF
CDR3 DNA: TGTGCCAGCAGCTCCCCTGGACTAGCGGGGAATCAAGAGACCCAGTACTTC